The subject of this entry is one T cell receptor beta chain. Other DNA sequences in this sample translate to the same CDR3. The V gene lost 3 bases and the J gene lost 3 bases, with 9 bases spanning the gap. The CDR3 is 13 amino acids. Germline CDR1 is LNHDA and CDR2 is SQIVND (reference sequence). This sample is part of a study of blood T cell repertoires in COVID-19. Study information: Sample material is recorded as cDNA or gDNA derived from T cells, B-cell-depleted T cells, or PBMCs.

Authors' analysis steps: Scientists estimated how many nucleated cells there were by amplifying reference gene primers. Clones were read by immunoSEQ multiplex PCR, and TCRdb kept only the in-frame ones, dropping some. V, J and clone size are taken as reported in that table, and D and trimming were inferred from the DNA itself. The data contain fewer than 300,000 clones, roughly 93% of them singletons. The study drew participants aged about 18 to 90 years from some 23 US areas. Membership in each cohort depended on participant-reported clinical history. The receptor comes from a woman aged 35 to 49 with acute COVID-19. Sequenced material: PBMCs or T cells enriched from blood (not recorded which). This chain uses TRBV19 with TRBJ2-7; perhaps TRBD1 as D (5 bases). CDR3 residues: CASSIGRGYEQYF. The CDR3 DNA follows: TGTGCCAGTAGTATTGGAAGGGGCTACGAGCAGTACTTC.